This TCR beta chain was identified during a study of blood T cell repertoires in COVID-19. Study as a whole: COVID-19 samples collected from the United States, Italy and Spain covered acute and convalescent phases. The cDNA or gDNA used as material had been derived from T cells, B-cell-depleted T cells, or PBMCs.

Sequencing was performed with immunoSEQ multiplex PCR; in TCRdb, only in-frame clones are kept and a portion is missing. The sample has roughly 300,000 clones, around 92% seen once; the top ten hold about 1.7%. This clone has more than one count but fewer than ten. The CDR3 extends over 17 amino acids. The ends lost 1 base at V and 3 bases at J; junction bases unmatched: 9. Germline loops: CDR1 SEHNR, CDR2 FQNEAQ (reference sequence). The specimen sequenced was peripheral blood. The TCR was taken from a woman aged 25 to 45 with COVID-19, enrolled during active disease. The chain uses TRBV7-9 and TRBJ1-5; 7 nucleotides align to TRBD1. The CDR3 DNA is TGTGCCAGCAGCTTAGGGAGGGGGCGCGGAAACAATCAGCCCCAGCATTTT. Its translation is CASSLGRGRGNNQPQHF.